The sequence of this T cell receptor (beta chain) was determined in a study of blood T cell repertoires in COVID-19. In the study overall: T cells, B-cell-depleted T cells, or PBMCs provided the cDNA or gDNA that served as material.

The table came from immunoSEQ multiplex PCR; TCRdb's copy has only in-frame clones and leaves some out. The data contain about 140,000 clones, approximately 81% of them seen just once; the ten biggest clones take up 8.4%. Germline V gene lookup returns CDR1 SGHDN and CDR2 FVKESK. The V segment lost 1 base and the J segment 8 bases; nucleotides outside the gene matches: 4. This CDR3 region has 14 residues. The chain combines TRBV14 with TRBJ2-1; 8 nucleotides line up with TRBD1. Sequencing was done on a sample of peripheral blood. The receptor was isolated from a woman aged 55-70 years with active or convalescent COVID-19. CDR3 sequence (DNA): TGTGCCAGCAGCCAAGGACAGGGGAGGTATGAGCAGTTCTTC. This encodes CASSQGQGRYEQFF.